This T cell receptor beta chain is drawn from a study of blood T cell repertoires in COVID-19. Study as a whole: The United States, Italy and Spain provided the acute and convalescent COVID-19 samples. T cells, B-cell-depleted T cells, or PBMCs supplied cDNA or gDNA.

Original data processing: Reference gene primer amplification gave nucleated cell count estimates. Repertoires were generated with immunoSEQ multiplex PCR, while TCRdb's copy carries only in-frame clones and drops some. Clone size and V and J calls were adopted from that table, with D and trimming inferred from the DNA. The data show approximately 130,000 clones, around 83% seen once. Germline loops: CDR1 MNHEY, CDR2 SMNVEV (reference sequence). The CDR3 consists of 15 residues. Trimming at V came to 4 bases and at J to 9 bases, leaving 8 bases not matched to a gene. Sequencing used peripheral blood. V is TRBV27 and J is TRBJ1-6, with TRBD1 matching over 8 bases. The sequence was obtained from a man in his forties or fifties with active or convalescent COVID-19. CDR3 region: CASSSGTGGSSPLHF. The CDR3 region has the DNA TGTGCCAGCAGTTCCGGGACAGGAGGGAGTTCACCCCTCCACTTT.